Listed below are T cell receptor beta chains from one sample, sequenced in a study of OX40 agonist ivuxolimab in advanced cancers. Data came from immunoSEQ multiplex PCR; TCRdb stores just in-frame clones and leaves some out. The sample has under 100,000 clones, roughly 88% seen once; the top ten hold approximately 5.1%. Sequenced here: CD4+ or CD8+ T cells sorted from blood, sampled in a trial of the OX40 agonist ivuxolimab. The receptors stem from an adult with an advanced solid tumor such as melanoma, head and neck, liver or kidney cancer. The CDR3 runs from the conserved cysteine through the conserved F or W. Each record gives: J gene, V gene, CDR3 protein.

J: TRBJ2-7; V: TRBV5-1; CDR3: CASSFGGQSRVGQYF
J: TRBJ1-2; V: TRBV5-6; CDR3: CASSFSGRGSGYTF
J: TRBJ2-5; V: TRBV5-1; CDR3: CASSDRGETQYF
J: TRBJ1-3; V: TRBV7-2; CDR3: CASSLAGRAGNTIYF
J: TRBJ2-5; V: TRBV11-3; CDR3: CASSLDGNQETQYF
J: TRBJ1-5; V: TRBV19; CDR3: CASSDGPGDQPQHF
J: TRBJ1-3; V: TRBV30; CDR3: CAWNVGAEGNTIYF
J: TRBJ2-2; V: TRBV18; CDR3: CASSPGTGIPGELFF
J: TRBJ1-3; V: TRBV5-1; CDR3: CASSLEGGAGGNTIYF
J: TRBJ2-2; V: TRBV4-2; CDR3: CASSPGGLAGDGELFF
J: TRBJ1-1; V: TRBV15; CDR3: CATSRAQGEAFF